This T cell receptor (beta chain) stems from a study of spatial heterogeneity in lung cancer. Study-wide context: Consistently, beta-chain sequences turned up in larger numbers than alpha-chain sequences did. General study points: The study found that expanded intratumoral alpha and beta TCR counts tracked tumor mutation counts.

This clonotype was seen many times. Its antigen remains unidentified. The CDR3 has 16 amino acids. Germline lookup yields CDR1 KGHDR and CDR2 SFDVKD. The germline V and J ends were trimmed by 1 base and 2 bases, with 11 bases remaining between them. A unique molecular identifier was carried by every single TCR cDNA molecule. TCRdb re-called the 5' RACE reads through MiXCR, storing one row per CDR3 protein. The repertoire includes 4,000 or so distinct CDR3 sequences, around 9% of them detected once, and roughly 15% sits in the top ten. Time point of the sample: sample taken at primary tumor resection. The cohort: around 77 early-stage, untreated non-small cell lung cancer patients. No cells were sorted before sequencing. The whole RNA sequenced was extracted from tumor, nontumor lung or frozen PBMC.

Sample: lung tumor tissue, taken at surgery. This sequence was found in a male donor with early-stage non-small cell lung cancer. The rearrangement uses TRBV24-1 and TRBJ2-1; D is ambiguous. CDR3 DNA: TGTGCCACCAGTGATTTTACGACGGTGGCCTACAATGAGCAGTTCTTC. Translation gives CATSDFTTVAYNEQFF.